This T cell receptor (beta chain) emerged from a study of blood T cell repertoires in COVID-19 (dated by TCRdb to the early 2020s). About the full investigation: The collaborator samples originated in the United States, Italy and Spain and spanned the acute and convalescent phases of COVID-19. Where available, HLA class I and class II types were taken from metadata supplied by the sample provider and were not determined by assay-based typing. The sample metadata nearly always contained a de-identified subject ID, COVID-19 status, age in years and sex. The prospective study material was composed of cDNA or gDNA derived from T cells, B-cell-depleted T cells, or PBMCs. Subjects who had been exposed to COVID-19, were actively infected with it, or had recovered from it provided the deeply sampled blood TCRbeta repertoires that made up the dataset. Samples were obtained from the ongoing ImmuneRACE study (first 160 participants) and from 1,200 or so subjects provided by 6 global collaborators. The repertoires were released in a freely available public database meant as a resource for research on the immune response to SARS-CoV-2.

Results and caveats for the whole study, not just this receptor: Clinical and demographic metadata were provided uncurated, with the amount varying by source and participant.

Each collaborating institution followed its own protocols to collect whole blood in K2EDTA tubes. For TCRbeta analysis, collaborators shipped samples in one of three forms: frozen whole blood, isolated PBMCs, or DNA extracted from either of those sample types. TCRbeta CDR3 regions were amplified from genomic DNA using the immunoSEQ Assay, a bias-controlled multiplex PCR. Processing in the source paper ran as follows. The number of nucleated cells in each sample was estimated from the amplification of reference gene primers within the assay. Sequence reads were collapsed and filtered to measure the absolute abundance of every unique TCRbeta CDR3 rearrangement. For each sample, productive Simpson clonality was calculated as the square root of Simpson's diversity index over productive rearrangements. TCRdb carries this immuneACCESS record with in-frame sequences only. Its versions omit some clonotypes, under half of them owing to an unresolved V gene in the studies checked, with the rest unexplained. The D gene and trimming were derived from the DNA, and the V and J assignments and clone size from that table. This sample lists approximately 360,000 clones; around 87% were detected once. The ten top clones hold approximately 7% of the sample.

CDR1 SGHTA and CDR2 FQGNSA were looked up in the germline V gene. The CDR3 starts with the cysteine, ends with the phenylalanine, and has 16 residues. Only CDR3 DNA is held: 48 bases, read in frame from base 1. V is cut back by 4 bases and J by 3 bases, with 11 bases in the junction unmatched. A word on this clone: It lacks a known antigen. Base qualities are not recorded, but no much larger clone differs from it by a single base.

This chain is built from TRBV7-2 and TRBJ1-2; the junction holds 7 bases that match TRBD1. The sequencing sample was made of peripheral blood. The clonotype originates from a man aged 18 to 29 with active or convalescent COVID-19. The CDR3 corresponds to CASSSEQGQGHYGYTF. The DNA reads TGTGCCAGCAGCTCGGAACAGGGGCAGGGTCACTATGGCTACACCTTC.